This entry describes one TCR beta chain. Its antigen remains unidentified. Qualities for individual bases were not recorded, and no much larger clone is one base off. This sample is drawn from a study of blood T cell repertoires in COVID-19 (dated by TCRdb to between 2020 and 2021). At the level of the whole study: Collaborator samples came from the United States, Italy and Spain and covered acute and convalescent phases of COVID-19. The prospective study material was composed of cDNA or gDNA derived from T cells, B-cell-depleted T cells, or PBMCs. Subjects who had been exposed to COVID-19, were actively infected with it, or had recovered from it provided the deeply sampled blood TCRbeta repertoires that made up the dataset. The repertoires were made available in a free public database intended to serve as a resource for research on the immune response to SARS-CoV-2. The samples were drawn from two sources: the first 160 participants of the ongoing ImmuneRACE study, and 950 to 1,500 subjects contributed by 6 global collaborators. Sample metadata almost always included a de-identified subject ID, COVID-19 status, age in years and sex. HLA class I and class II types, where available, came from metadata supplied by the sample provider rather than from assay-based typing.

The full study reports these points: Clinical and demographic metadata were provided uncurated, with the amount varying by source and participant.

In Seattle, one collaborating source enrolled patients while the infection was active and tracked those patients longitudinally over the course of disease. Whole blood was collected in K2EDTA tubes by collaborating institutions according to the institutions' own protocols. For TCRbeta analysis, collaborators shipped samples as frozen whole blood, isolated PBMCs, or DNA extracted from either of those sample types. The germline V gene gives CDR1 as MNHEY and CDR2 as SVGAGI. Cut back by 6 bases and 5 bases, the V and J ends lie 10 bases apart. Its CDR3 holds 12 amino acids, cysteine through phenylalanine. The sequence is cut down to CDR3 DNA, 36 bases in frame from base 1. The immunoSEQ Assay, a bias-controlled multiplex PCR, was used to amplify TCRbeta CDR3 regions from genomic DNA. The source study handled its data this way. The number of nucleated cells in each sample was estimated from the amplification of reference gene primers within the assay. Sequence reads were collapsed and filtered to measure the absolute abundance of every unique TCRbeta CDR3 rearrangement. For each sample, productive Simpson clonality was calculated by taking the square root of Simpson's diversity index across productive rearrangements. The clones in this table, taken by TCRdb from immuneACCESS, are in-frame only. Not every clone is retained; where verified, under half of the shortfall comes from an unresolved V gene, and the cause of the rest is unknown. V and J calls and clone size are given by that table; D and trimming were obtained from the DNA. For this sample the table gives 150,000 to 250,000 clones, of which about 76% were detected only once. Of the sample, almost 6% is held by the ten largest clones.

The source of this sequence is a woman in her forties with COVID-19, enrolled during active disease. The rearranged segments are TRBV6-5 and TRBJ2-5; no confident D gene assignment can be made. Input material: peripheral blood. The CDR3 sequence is CASRPAQETQYF. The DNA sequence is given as TGTGCCAGCAGGCCTGCACAGGAGACCCAGTACTTC.